This entry concerns a single T cell receptor beta chain. This clone was seen once. The clone's antigen remains unknown. Per-nucleotide qualities are absent, and no much larger clonotype sits a single base away. No immune events such as infections were documented for the healthy donors during the collection period. Healthy-donor blood repertoires served as a training cohort to calibrate time-dependent variance in a beta-binomial model of T-cell clone differential abundance. The training cohort was composed of some ten healthy donors, 3 female and 7 male. An age range of about 25 to 64 years, with an average of about 43 years, was recorded for the donors. Whole blood from each healthy donor was obtained from a commercial supplier and was collected at three time points approximately 15 days apart. For immunosequencing, genomic DNA was extracted from whole blood that had not been sorted. This specimen comes from a study of identifying expanded T cells in peripheral blood (dated by TCRdb to between 2019 and 2020). Study-level background: Four technical replicates, made by sequencing separate aliquots from the same pool of genomic DNA, were compared pairwise.

The junction shows trimming of 5 bases on V and 3 bases on J, plus 10 bases between the germline ends. CDR1 SQVTM and CDR2 ANQGSEA were looked up in the germline V gene. CDR3 length: 12 amino acids, cysteine to phenylalanine. The CDR3 DNA has 36 bases and is translated from base 1. TCRbeta CDR3 regions were profiled with the immunoSEQ Assay using bias-controlled multiplex PCR amplification of genomic DNA. The paper's data handling went like this. To quantify the absolute abundance of each unique TCRbeta CDR3 region, the sequences were collapsed and filtered. Two models were used to test differential abundance: a binomial model (Fisher-equivalent) and a beta-binomial model that adds time-dependent variance fitted from healthy donors. Clones with fewer than 5 combined templates were excluded, and clones with Benjamini-Hochberg FDR below 0.01 were called differentially abundant. The form v = (b*log(k)+a)^2 was used to model beta-binomial variance as a function of total template count across the two samples. Sourced from immuneACCESS, this table was stored by TCRdb with only in-frame sequences that have V and J called. A share of the clones is absent; for the studies checked, an unresolved V gene accounts for under half, and the remainder has no known explanation. That table supplies the V and J calls and clone size; D and trimming were determined from the DNA. A total of about 53,000 clones appear in this sample, over 75% of them only once. More than 15% of the sample is held by the ten biggest clonotypes.

Broader findings and caveats from the paper: Between technical replicates the binomial model flagged around 1.3 differentially abundant clones, whereas over roughly two weeks the binomial model flagged about 15 and over roughly 4 weeks approximately 20. The authors expected that biological variance in healthy repertoires might rise further over much longer intervals, such as months to years. For all healthy donors, the variance in clone template counts between roughly 2-week samples rose significantly as total template count increased. Across all healthy-donor time intervals, the beta-binomial model significantly lowered both the number of clones called differentially abundant and the false-positive rate.

The sequenced sample was blood. This TCR derives from a person between 18 and 75 years old in good health. The V gene is TRBV29-1 and the J gene is TRBJ1-2; TRBD1 is possibly the D segment (5 matching bases). The CDR3 is CSVRQGDYGYTF. The nucleotides read TGCAGCGTTCGCCAGGGAGACTATGGCTACACCTTC.